This T cell receptor beta chain was obtained from a study of tumor-infiltrating lymphocytes in primary liver carcinoma. Findings and caveats of the study: Relative to tumor region pairs, the tumor-adjacent and tumor-blood pairs showed overlap that was lower.

TCR beta cDNA was made from 500 ng total RNA with a constant-region primer. Libraries of TCR beta came from three nested multiplex PCR rounds with slightly modified ARM-PCR. Using its own MiXCR run on the multiplex PCR reads, TCRdb lists one record per CDR3 protein. The sample lists approximately 80,000 distinct CDR3 sequences, under 75% seen once, with 26% in the top ten. About this clonotype itself: Its antigen is undetermined. A read error may account for a junction end that differs from germline.

Bulk tissue was left unsorted, and RNA and DNA were co-extracted from 20-30 mg of it. Patients diagnosed with primary liver carcinoma received treatment through surgical resection. The TCR sequence derives from a middle-aged man with primary liver carcinoma and hepatitis B virus infection. Material for sequencing was tumor-adjacent normal liver tissue.

This CDR3 is CIVSSGRLGEQYF. DNA for the CDR3: TGCATCGTTTCTAGCGGGAGGTTAGGCGAGCAGTATTTC. The V call is TRBV29-1, the J call TRBJ2-7, with 11 bases identical to TRBD2. Germline assignment: CDR1 SQVTM and CDR2 ANQGSEA. The CDR3 runs to 13 residues.